Sequencing of this T cell receptor (beta chain) was carried out in a study of blood T cell repertoires in COVID-19. Study-level background: Acute and convalescent COVID-19 samples came from the United States, Italy and Spain. PBMCs, B-cell-depleted T cells, or T cells provided the cDNA or gDNA that made up the material.

There are 15 residues in the CDR3. Looked up from germline, CDR1 is MNHEY and CDR2 is SVGEGT. V shed 1 base and J 3 bases; nucleotides not matched to a gene: 1. Authors' analysis steps: Nucleated cell counts were estimated from reference gene primer amplification. Libraries were prepared by immunoSEQ multiplex PCR; TCRdb keeps only in-frame clonotypes and omits some of them. That table is the source of V, J and clone size, and D and trimming were worked out from the DNA. Here the sample spans around 300,000 clones, 85% to 90% being singletons. The study drew participants aged about 18 to 89 years from approximately 23 US areas.

This rearrangement joins TRBV6-2 or TRBV6-3 to TRBJ2-1; 9 bases line up with TRBD2. Input material: PBMCs or T cells enriched from blood (not recorded which). The sequence came from a woman aged 18-29 years with acute COVID-19. The CDR3 sequence is CASSYLAGDYNEQFF. The CDR3 bases are TGTGCCAGCAGTTACTTAGCGGGGGACTACAATGAGCAGTTCTTC.